The T cell receptor (beta chain) described here comes from a study of blood T cells in healthy people across ages. Study-wide results and limits: Estimated diversity that came from one million T cells was considered an underestimate.

A J-beta primer mix and a sample-barcoded 5' primer were used in a second PCR of roughly 7 to 12 cycles. In TCRdb, the 5' RACE reads were re-called with MiXCR into one record per CDR3 protein. The table includes around 1,500,000 distinct CDR3 sequences, roughly 45% detected once. This CDR3 is built from 14 residues. On this clonotype itself: The antigen remains unidentified.

Material: blood. The receptor was isolated from a woman aged 18-30 years in good health. The chain recombines TRBV21-1 with TRBJ2-5; the table calls TRBD1, which could not be checked here. TRBV21-1 is a pseudogene segment. As DNA, the CDR3 is TGTGCCAGCCTCTGGGGGACCACGGAAGAGACCCAGTACTTC. The encoded protein is CASLWGTTEETQYF.